What follows are 32 T cell receptor beta chains derived from one specimen sequenced in a study of regulatory T cells in long-lasting Graves disease. Researchers made TCR beta libraries by using iRepertoire HTBI primers and running Arm-PCR on CDR3 regions. Each CDR3 protein gets one entry after TCRdb re-called the multiplex PCR reads with MiXCR. The repertoire holds just over 600,000 distinct CDR3 sequences, with roughly 15% as singletons. This sample's time point: newly diagnosed GD, antithyroid drugs for less than 3 months. The TCR library was made from RNA that had been extracted from PBMCs in TRIzol. The same data also went into a second study, on T cells in Graves' hyperthyroidism and ophthalmopathy.

The sample here was peripheral blood mononuclear cells (PBMCs), taken at new diagnosis, from a patient treated with antithyroid drugs. The source of these receptors is a woman between 25 and 40 years old with Graves disease.

This clonotype was seen many times. This rearrangement joins TRBV15 to TRBJ2-7; D may be TRBD2 (6 bases). The germline V gene encodes CDR1 LNHNV and CDR2 YYDKDF (reference sequence). The CDR3 has 16 amino acids. Between the trimmed V and J ends, which lost 5 bases and 5 bases, there was a span of 22 bases. The CDR3 coding sequence is TGTGCCACCAGCGTCTTCGGAAATAGCGGACGTGACGAGCAGTACTTC. Amino acids: CATSVFGNSGRDEQYF. The complete variable domain, with remaining parts taken from reference TRBV15 and TRBJ2-7, reads DAMVIQNPRYQVTQFGKPVTLSCSQTLNHNVMYWYQQKSSQAPKLLFHYYDKDFNNEADTPDNFQSRRPNTSFCFLDIRSPGLGDTAMYLCATSVFGNSGRDEQYFGPGTRLTVT.

This clonotype was seen more than once but under ten times. The chain links TRBV7-6 to TRBJ1-6; D ambiguous. The germline V gene has CDR1 SGHVS and CDR2 FNYEAQ. The CDR3 length is 16 residues. V lost 5 bases, J lost 4 bases, and 15 bases lay in between. Here the CDR3 DNA reads TGTGCCAGCAGCCTGACTCTCTGGCCGTATAATTCACCCCTCCACTTT. This encodes CASSLTLWPYNSPLHF.

This clonotype was observed many times. The chain is built from TRBV6-1 and TRBJ1-2; unclear D gene. Trimming took off 5 bases at V and 7 bases at J, with 17 bases between the two ends. Germline values: CDR1 MNHNS, CDR2 SASEGT. The CDR3 loop spans 14 amino acids. Here the CDR3 reads CASSKAVTGSGYTF. In nucleotides, the CDR3 is TGTGCCAGCAGTAAGGCTGTGACGGGGAGTGGCTACACCTTC.

Concerning this clonotype: At one end the junction does not follow the germline gene, possibly because of a read error. The chain is built from TRBV10-3 and TRBJ2-5; D tentatively fits TRBD1 or TRBD2 (5 bases each). CDR3 length equals 15 residues. The V gene's germline CDR1 is ENHRY and CDR2 SYGVKD. The CDR3 spells CAISDSGSRGEAQYF. The CDR3 DNA is TGTGCCATCAGTGACTCAGGGAGTCGTGGAGAGGCCCAGTACTTC.

This chain joins TRBV11-2 and TRBJ1-1, with TRBD1 as a possible D gene (5 bases). V was pared by 2 bases and J by 1 base, with 8 bases between. There are 14 residues in the CDR3. Germline values: CDR1 SGHAT, CDR2 FQNNGV. This chain's CDR3 is CASSLRDQNTEAFF. The CDR3 DNA sequence: TGTGCCAGCAGCTTACGGGACCAGAACACTGAAGCTTTCTTT.

Concerning this clonotype: This may arise from a read error, as a much more abundant clone is one base away. J is TRBJ1-5 and V is TRBV20-1; possible D gene TRBD1, 5 bases. The V end lost 2 bases, the J end lost 6 bases, and 20 bases lay between the germline ends. CDR1 and CDR2 from the germline V gene are DFQATT and SNEGSKA (reference sequence). This CDR3 region has 16 residues. DNA of the CDR3: TGCAGTGCTAGATTTCCCGGGGCAGGGATTCGTCAGCCCCAGCATTTT. Translating it yields CSARFPGAGIRQPQHF.

This clonotype was recorded many times. The CDR3 DNA reads as TGCAGTGCTAGGGGACAGCCCTATTCACCCCTCCACTTT. It codes for CSARGQPYSPLHF. The chain joins TRBV20-1 to TRBJ1-6, with 7 bases identical to TRBD1. V was pared by 3 bases and J by 8 bases, with 4 bases of the junction left unmatched. Germline V gene sequence: CDR1 DFQATT, CDR2 SNEGSKA (reference sequence). The CDR3 is 13 amino acids.

The rearrangement joins TRBV19 to TRBJ2-7; D possibly corresponds to TRBD2 (7 bases). The CDR3 runs to 13 residues. The V end was cut by 6 bases, the J end by 5 bases, with 14 bases between. Germline lookup yields CDR1 LNHDA and CDR2 SQIVND (reference sequence). DNA of the CDR3: TGTGCCAGTAGAAACAGGGAGGGGAACGAGCAGTACTTC. As protein: CASRNREGNEQYF.

Comment on this clonotype: This may arise from a read error, as a much more abundant clone is one base away. This sequence joins TRBV7-2 and TRBJ2-7; TRBD2 aligns across 10 bases. V trimming: 7 bases; J trimming: 5 bases; junction bases outside the gene matches: 5. This CDR3 region has 13 residues. Germline V gene lookup returns CDR1 SGHTA and CDR2 FQGNSA. In DNA form, the CDR3 reads TGTGCCAGCATGCTAGCGGGAGTCCACGAGCAGTACTTC. It yields the protein CASMLAGVHEQYF.

This chain links TRBV5-1 with TRBJ2-7; no firm D call. V lost 0 bases and J 8 bases, leaving 9 bases between the germline ends. CDR1 and CDR2 from the germline V gene are SGHRS and YFSETQ. This CDR3 has 12 residues. This CDR3 is CASSLAMGKQYF. CDR3 bases: TGCGCCAGCAGCTTGGCTATGGGGAAGCAGTACTTC. Drawing the rest from reference TRBV5-1 and TRBJ2-7, the complete variable domain is KAGVTQTPRYLIKTRGQQVTLSCSPISGHRSVSWYQQTPGQGLQFLFEYFSETQRNKGNFPGRFSGRQFSNSRSEMNVSTLELGDSALYLCASSLAMGKQYFGPGTRLTVT.

CDR3 bases: TGTGCCAGCAGCTTAACAGGCGGGAGGCCGGGGGTTGATACGCAGTATTTT. It codes for CASSLTGGRPGVDTQYF. The chain couples TRBV7-3 to TRBJ2-3, with TRBD2 matching 8 bases. This CDR3 is 17 amino acids long. Germline CDR1 is SGHTA and CDR2 is FQGTGA. Germline trimming cut 0 bases from V and 6 bases from J; bases unmatched to any gene: 11.

This clonotype showed up many times. The V gene is TRBV28, the J gene TRBJ1-2; tentatively, D is TRBD1 (5 bases). The CDR3 totals 14 residues. Per germline, CDR1 MDHEN and CDR2 SYDVKM. V lost 7 bases and J lost 3, with 15 bases in between. The DNA for the CDR3 is TGTGCCAGCATATCCCGGGAGGGGCACTATGGCTACACCTTC. It specifies CASISREGHYGYTF.

Ten or more counts support this clonotype. The V and J genes are TRBV7-8 and TRBJ2-2, with TRBD2 matching 8 bases. Germline loops: CDR1 SGHVS, CDR2 FQNEAQ. J gave up 4 bases and V 4 bases, and 11 bases lay outside the gene matches. This CDR3 contains 17 residues. The CDR3 loop reads CASSSSGLALGTGELFF. Written as DNA, the CDR3 is TGTGCCAGCAGCTCGTCCGGACTAGCCTTGGGCACCGGGGAGCTGTTTTTT.

This clonotype was observed at least ten times. V is TRBV5-1 and J is TRBJ1-1; TRBD1 agrees at 9 bases. The CDR3 covers 14 residues. Germline loops: CDR1 SGHRS, CDR2 YFSETQ. With V trimmed by 3 bases and J by 5 bases, 5 bases remained unmatched. CDR3 loop: CASSSGTGWTEAFF. The CDR3, as DNA: TGCGCCAGCAGCTCGGGGACAGGGTGGACTGAAGCTTTCTTT.

The rearrangement links TRBV6-5 to TRBJ1-5, with D unclear. Germline V lookup: CDR1 MNHEY, CDR2 SVGAGI. CDR3 length: 15 residues. V was cut by 0 bases and J by 5 bases, with 11 bases left in between. CDR3 protein: CASSYSTGPDQPQHF. The CDR3 coding sequence is TGTGCCAGCAGTTACTCGACCGGACCCGATCAGCCCCAGCATTTT.

This clonotype appeared once. V usage is TRBV2 and J usage is TRBJ1-1; 8 bases line up with TRBD1. The CDR3 extends over 16 amino acids. The trim removed 8 bases at V and 0 bases at J, leaving 11 bases unmatched. Germline-derived CDR1 and CDR2 are SNHLY and FYNNEI. CDR3 bases: TGTGCCAGCGCCGGACAGGGCGTCGGGGTGAACACTGAAGCTTTCTTT. As protein: CASAGQGVGVNTEAFF.

This clonotype has only a few counts. The gene calls are TRBV27 and TRBJ1-3, with 8 bases fitting TRBD1. This CDR3 has 18 amino acids. Germline trimming cut 3 bases from V and 0 bases from J; bases unmatched to any gene: 10. The germline gives CDR1 MNHEY, CDR2 SMNVEV (reference sequence). The CDR3 region is CASSLVVRDRFSGNTIYF. CDR3 in DNA: TGTGCCAGCAGTTTGGTGGTCAGGGACAGGTTCTCTGGAAACACCATATATTTT.

The chain carries TRBV5-6 and TRBJ2-5; D could derive from TRBD1 or TRBD2 (5 bases each). This CDR3 contains 14 residues. CDR1 and CDR2 (germline): SGHDT, YYEEEE. Deletions cut 6 bases from V and 6 bases from J, with 18 bases between. This CDR3 reads CASTAGADQQTQYF. CDR3 DNA: TGTGCCAGCACCGCCGGGGCCGACCAGCAGACCCAGTACTTC.

This clonotype came up many times. V usage is TRBV30 and J usage is TRBJ2-5; 8 bases are a match to TRBD1. Germline CDR1 and CDR2: GTSNPN and SVGIG (reference sequence). Germline trimming cut 2 bases from V and 4 bases from J; bases unmatched to any gene: 6. The CDR3 extends over 14 amino acids. CDR3 coding DNA: TGTGCCTGGAGTCGGACAGGGTTACGAGAGACCCAGTACTTC. It translates to CAWSRTGLRETQYF.

This clonotype was seen ten or more times. This CDR3 is CASLGRGVEKLFF. The DNA of the CDR3 is TGTGCCAGCCTGGGTAGAGGGGTAGAAAAACTGTTTTTT. V gene TRBV6-1 combines with J gene TRBJ1-4; weak D call: TRBD1 (5 bases). The germline V and J ends were trimmed by 8 bases and 8 bases, with 15 bases remaining between them. There are 13 residues in the CDR3. Germline V gives CDR1 MNHNS, CDR2 SASEGT.

Comment on this clonotype: One junction end disagrees with the germline gene, perhaps due to a read error. This chain links TRBV28 with TRBJ1-1, with D possibly TRBD1 on 5 matching bases. The germline gives CDR1 MDHEN, CDR2 SYDVKM. This CDR3 has 13 amino acids. CDR3 amino acids: CASRGPTNTEALF. CDR3 nucleotides: TGTGCCAGCAGGGGACCTACGAACACTGAAGCTCTCTTT.

This chain joins TRBV2 and TRBJ2-7; D assignment may be TRBD1 or TRBD2 (5 bases each). CDR1 is SNHLY, CDR2 FYNNEI, per germline. V was shortened by 8 bases and J by 2 bases, with 13 bases between the two germline ends. This CDR3 contains 13 residues. The CDR3 region has the DNA TGTGCCAGCCGTGGGACGCTGACCTACGAGCAGTACTTC. Its translation is CASRGTLTYEQYF.

This clonotype was recorded many times. The CDR3 DNA follows: TGTGCCAGCGGCGGGCTCGATACGCAGTATTTT. Its translation: CASGGLDTQYF. The chain links TRBV28 to TRBJ2-3; tentatively, D is TRBD2 (5 bases). This CDR3 has 11 amino acids. Germline CDR1 reads MDHEN; CDR2 reads SYDVKM. V shed 8 bases and J shed 6 bases, with 9 bases lying between them.

This clonotype has a count of ten or more. The chain carries TRBV6-2 or TRBV6-3 and TRBJ2-1; D gene uncertain. Trimming cost V 0 bases and J 1 base, with 7 bases left between them. CDR3 size: 15 residues. Germline CDR1 MNHEY, CDR2 SVGEGT. CDR3 residues: CASSYSRQSYNEQFF. The DNA of the CDR3 is TGTGCCAGCAGTTACTCGAGGCAGTCCTACAATGAGCAGTTCTTC.

V usage is TRBV27 and J usage is TRBJ2-3; the match to TRBD2 covers 7 bases. The CDR3 loop spans 14 amino acids. V was clipped by 6 bases and J by 10 bases; unmatched bases: 13. Germline CDR1 and CDR2: MNHEY and SMNVEV (reference sequence). The CDR3 reads CASSPRAGVIAQYF. DNA of the CDR3: TGTGCCAGCAGCCCCCGGGCGGGAGTTATCGCGCAGTATTTT.

The chain combines TRBV29-1 with TRBJ2-3; 9 bases agree with TRBD1. With 7 bases clipped from V and 4 bases from J, the junction kept 15 bases outside the gene matches. The germline V gene encodes CDR1 SQVTM and CDR2 ANQGSEA. The CDR3 is 16 residues long. The CDR3 sequence: CSAVDTGTGKADTQYF. CDR3 bases: TGCAGCGCGGTTGATACTGGGACAGGGAAAGCAGATACGCAGTATTTT.

The sample holds a few counts of this clonotype. The V call is TRBV6-4, the J call TRBJ2-2, with D perhaps TRBD2 (5 bases). Germline V gene lookup returns CDR1 MRHNA and CDR2 SNTAGT. V lost 4 bases and J 7 bases, leaving 10 bases between the germline ends. The CDR3 runs to 13 residues. CDR3: CASSASSHGELFF. The CDR3 DNA reads TGTGCCAGCAGTGCTAGCTCTCACGGGGAGCTGTTTTTT.

The chain recombines TRBV3-1 with TRBJ1-2; 11 bases map to TRBD1. The CDR3 is 16 amino acids. The ends lost 1 base at V and 3 bases at J; junction bases unmatched: 4. Germline loops: CDR1 LGHDT, CDR2 YNNKEL (reference sequence). The CDR3 region has the DNA TGTGCCAGCAGCCAAGTTGGACAGGGGGCAGACTATGGCTACACCTTC. This codes for CASSQVGQGADYGYTF. Together with reference TRBV3-1 and TRBJ1-2, the CDR3 gives the full variable domain: DTAVSQTPKYLVTQMGNDKSIKCEQNLGHDTMYWYKQDSKKFLKIMFSYNNKELIINETVPNRFSPKSPDKAHLNLHINSLELGDSAVYFCASSQVGQGADYGYTFGSGTRLTVV.

This clonotype was detected many times. CDR3 amino acids: CSVGSGGYEQYF. The CDR3 nucleotides are TGCAGCGTTGGATCAGGAGGCTACGAGCAGTACTTC. This chain joins TRBV29-1 and TRBJ2-7; D is possibly TRBD2 (5 bases). The germline V gene has CDR1 SQVTM and CDR2 ANQGSEA. Trimming removed 4 bases from V and 3 bases from J, with 10 bases in between. The CDR3 extends over 12 amino acids.

The chain carries TRBV6-2 or TRBV6-3 and TRBJ1-5; 7 bases agree with TRBD1. V lost 6 bases and J lost 1; bases outside the gene matches: 6. In germline, CDR1 is MNHEY, CDR2 SVGEGT. There are 15 residues in the CDR3. CDR3 DNA: TGTGCCAGCAGCCAGACAGGGACCAGCAATCAGCCCCAGCATTTT. Its protein is CASSQTGTSNQPQHF.

The chain uses TRBV20-1 and TRBJ1-5; D is unresolved. The V and J ends lost 3 bases and 0 bases respectively, with 9 bases between them. The CDR3 consists of 14 residues. CDR1 is DFQATT and CDR2 is SNEGSKA in the germline V gene (reference sequence). The CDR3: CSASRSYSNQPQHF. The CDR3 DNA is TGCAGTGCTAGCAGGAGTTATAGCAATCAGCCCCAGCATTTT.

A few counts support this clonotype. The rearrangement joins TRBV5-1 to TRBJ2-7; 8 bases are a match to TRBD2. J was trimmed by 2 bases and V by 1 base; bases with no gene match: 11. This CDR3 comprises 17 residues. Per germline, CDR1 SGHRS and CDR2 YFSETQ. The CDR3 region is CASSLSGGGRTTYEQYF. The CDR3 DNA reads TGCGCCAGCAGCTTGTCAGGCGGCGGGAGGACCACCTACGAGCAGTACTTC.